Listed below are T cell receptor beta chains from one sample, sequenced in a study of CD8 T cells in ankylosing spondylitis. TCRdb analysed the 5' RACE reads with MiXCR anew, one entry per CDR3 protein. The data hold just under 95,000 distinct CDR3 sequences, with about 9% observed a single time. Material: blood, either unsorted or a sorted T cell fraction (not recorded which). The source of these receptors is a male donor with ankylosing spondylitis or in good health (not recorded which). CDR3s include the opening cysteine and the closing phenylalanine or tryptophan. D genes are given only for firm matches. The size of a clone is reported for some rows only, either as once, few or many, or as a class for expanded clones.

length	D	size	V	J	CDR3	DNA
17	.	many	TRBV12-3/TRBV12-4	TRBJ1-1	CASTPQGGRLDVPEAFF	TGTGCCAGCACCCCGCAGGGTGGACGTTTGGATGTTCCTGAAGCTTTCTTT
13	TRBD1	many	TRBV5-1	TRBJ2-5	CASATGQQETQYF	TGCGCCAGCGCCACGGGACAGCAAGAGACCCAGTACTTC
11	.	many	TRBV30	TRBJ2-7	CAWSFLSEQYF	TGTGCCTGGAGTTTCCTCTCCGAGCAGTACTTC
15	TRBD1	many	TRBV5-1	TRBJ1-1	CASSLAGTAGGEAFF	TGCGCCAGCAGCTTGGCCGGGACAGCGGGAGGTGAAGCTTTCTTT
14	.	many	TRBV11-2	TRBJ1-5	CASSFNGNNQPQHF	TGTGCCAGCAGCTTTAACGGCAACAATCAGCCCCAGCATTTT
17	TRBD2	many	TRBV27	TRBJ2-1	CASKEVAGGSSYNEQFF	TGTGCCAGCAAGGAGGTCGCGGGGGGGAGCTCCTACAATGAGCAGTTCTTC
14	.	many	TRBV7-3	TRBJ2-5	CASSTTGLGETQYF	TGTGCCAGCAGCACGACAGGATTAGGAGAGACCCAGTACTTC
16	.	many	TRBV4-2	TRBJ2-2	CASSQPTGTNTGELFF	TGTGCCAGCAGCCAACCGACAGGAACCAACACCGGGGAGCTGTTTTTT
12	.	.	TRBV2	TRBJ2-3	CASGMGTDTQYF	TGTGCCAGTGGTATGGGCACAGATACGCAGTATTTT
13	.	many	TRBV30	TRBJ1-1	CAFDRSKDTEAFF	TGTGCCTTCGACAGGAGCAAGGACACTGAAGCTTTCTTT
14	.	many	TRBV4-1	TRBJ1-5	CASSQEGTHQPQHF	TGCGCCAGCAGCCAAGAAGGGACCCATCAGCCCCAGCATTTT
14	.	many	TRBV9	TRBJ2-1	CASSEPAGWDEQFF	TGTGCCAGCAGCGAGCCCGCAGGGTGGGATGAGCAGTTCTTC
13	.	many	TRBV12-3/TRBV12-4	TRBJ1-2	CASSPRTGHGYTF	TGTGCCAGCAGTCCGAGGACCGGCCATGGCTACACCTTC
14	TRBD2	many	TRBV7-3	TRBJ2-3	CASSQGLAGGTQYF	TGTGCCAGCAGCCAAGGACTAGCGGGGGGGACGCAGTATTTT
12	.	once	TRBV3-1	TRBJ2-2	CASSQNTGEPFF	TGTGCCAGTAGCCAAAACACCGGGGAGCCGTTTTTT
12	TRBD1	once	TRBV29-1	TRBJ1-1	CSVEIGQGRAFF	TGCAGCGTTGAAATAGGACAGGGGCGGGCTTTCTTT
17	TRBD2	.	TRBV15	TRBJ2-5	CATSRVTSGGNQETQYF	TGTGCCACCAGCAGAGTTACTAGCGGGGGTAATCAAGAGACCCAGTACTTC
17	.	many	TRBV28	TRBJ1-1	CASRTLAGFGMNTEAFF	TGTGCCAGCAGAACCCTTGCAGGGTTTGGGATGAACACTGAAGCTTTCTTT
13	.	many	TRBV28	TRBJ1-1	CADKEVENTEAFF	TGTGCCGACAAAGAAGTAGAGAACACTGAAGCTTTCTTT
17	TRBD1	few	TRBV7-9	TRBJ1-4	CASSFADRTGVNEKLFF	TGTGCCAGCAGCTTCGCGGATCGGACAGGGGTAAATGAAAAACTGTTTTTT
15	TRBD1	many	TRBV15	TRBJ2-7	CATSSRTGGLYEQYF	TGTGCCACCAGCAGTAGGACAGGGGGCCTCTACGAGCAGTACTTC
16	.	many	TRBV18	TRBJ2-7	CASSPPTGRSSYEQYF	TGTGCCAGCTCGCCCCCCACCGGCCGAAGCTCCTACGAGCAGTACTTC
13	TRBD1	.	TRBV5-1	TRBJ2-7	CASSAGQDYEQYF	TGCGCCAGCAGCGCTGGACAGGACTACGAGCAGTACTTC
14	.	many	TRBV5-5	TRBJ2-7	CASSSVGGAYEQYF	TGTGCCAGCAGCTCAGTTGGAGGGGCCTACGAGCAGTACTTC
14	TRBD2	many	TRBV20-1	TRBJ2-5	CSATRTSYGETQYF	TGCAGTGCAACCCGGACTAGTTATGGAGAGACCCAGTACTTC
16	.	many	TRBV6-5	TRBJ1-2	CASSYLKLRGHYGYTF	TGTGCCAGCAGTTACTTGAAACTCAGGGGACACTATGGCTACACCTTC
11	.	many	TRBV20-1	TRBJ1-2	CSARGLIGYTF	TGCAGTGCTAGGGGACTGATAGGCTACACCTTC
14	TRBD1	many	TRBV6-5	TRBJ1-2	CASSSPGRGDGYTF	TGTGCCAGCAGTTCCCCCGGCAGGGGGGATGGCTACACCTTC
14	.	.	TRBV5-6	TRBJ1-1	CASSPGLGGAEAFF	TGTGCCAGCAGCCCCGGGCTGGGAGGGGCTGAAGCTTTCTTT
14	.	.	TRBV24-1	TRBJ2-5	CATSAPDSRETQYF	TGTGCCACCAGTGCGCCGGACTCCAGAGAGACCCAGTACTTC
16	TRBD2	.	TRBV7-6	TRBJ2-3	CASSRLTSGGPDTQYF	TGTGCCAGCAGCCGCCTCACTAGCGGGGGGCCCGATACGCAGTATTTT
15	.	.	TRBV7-6	TRBJ2-5	CASSLDAQGYETQYF	TGTGCCAGCAGCTTAGATGCCCAGGGGTACGAGACCCAGTACTTC
13	.	.	TRBV6-1	TRBJ2-2	CASRIGITGELFF	TGTGCCAGCCGAATAGGGATCACCGGGGAGCTGTTTTTT
15	.	many	TRBV20-1	TRBJ1-1	CSARDRRPMNTEAFF	TGCAGTGCTAGAGATAGAAGGCCCATGAACACTGAAGCTTTCTTT
14	TRBD2	many	TRBV29-1	TRBJ2-3	CSVAGGAGTDTQYF	TGCAGCGTGGCCGGGGGGGCCGGCACAGATACGCAGTATTTT
13	.	many	TRBV7-6	TRBJ2-3	CASSFQTPDTQYF	TGTGCCAGCAGCTTCCAAACGCCAGATACGCAGTATTTT
16	.	few	TRBV5-6	TRBJ1-5	CASSLGLGQGNQPQHF	TGTGCCAGCAGCTTGGGTTTGGGGCAAGGCAATCAGCCCCAGCATTTT
15	.	many	TRBV7-6	TRBJ2-7	CASSPEPGQSYEQYF	TGTGCCAGCAGCCCAGAGCCCGGACAGTCCTACGAGCAGTACTTC
15	.	many	TRBV20-1	TRBJ1-1	CSARDAGGYNTEAFF	TGCAGTGCTAGAGATGCGGGAGGATATAACACTGAAGCTTTCTTT
15	TRBD1	many	TRBV5-1	TRBJ2-7	CASSQDRGLVAEQYF	TGCGCCAGCAGCCAAGACAGGGGGCTTGTTGCCGAGCAGTACTTC